This TCR beta chain was obtained from a study of T-cell memory formation after mild COVID-19. Study results and caveats: CD4/CD8 balance characterized clones contracting day 15 to 85, and CD4+ skew characterized later expanders. Researchers found some responding clones in pre-infection memory, a sign that cross-reactive memory joined. Mainly CM and EM harbored the contracting CD4+ clones; mainly EMRA harbored the CD8+ ones.

This clonotype was seen at least ten times. Its target is not known. Each CDR3 protein is one row after TCRdb ran MiXCR on the 5' RACE reads. The sample includes 15,000 to 20,000 distinct CDR3 sequences, roughly 21% of them seen just once. The CDR3 spans 17 residues. V was trimmed by 0 bases and J by 0 bases, leaving 14 bases between them. From germline, CDR1 is KGHSH and CDR2 LQKENI. The receptor comes from a man aged 18 to 29 who had mild COVID-19 (a few samples of this study predate the infection). Cell type and time point are not known. Sequencing input: PBMCs or a T cell subset sorted from them (not recorded which). V gene TRBV18 combines with J gene TRBJ2-5; D is possibly TRBD1 or TRBD2 (5 bases each). CDR3 in DNA: TGTGCCAGCTCACCACCCCCGAGGGGACCCAACCAAGAGACCCAGTACTTC. Its protein is CASSPPPRGPNQETQYF.